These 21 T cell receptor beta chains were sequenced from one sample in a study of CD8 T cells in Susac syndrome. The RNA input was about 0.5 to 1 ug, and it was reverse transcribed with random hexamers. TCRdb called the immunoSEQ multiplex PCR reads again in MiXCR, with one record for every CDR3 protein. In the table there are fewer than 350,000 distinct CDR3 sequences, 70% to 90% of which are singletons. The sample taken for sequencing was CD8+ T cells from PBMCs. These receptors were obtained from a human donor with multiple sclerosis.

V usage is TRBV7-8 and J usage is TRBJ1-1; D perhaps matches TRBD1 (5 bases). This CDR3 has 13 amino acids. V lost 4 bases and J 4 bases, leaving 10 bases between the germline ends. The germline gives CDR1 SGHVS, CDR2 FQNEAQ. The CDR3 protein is CASSWDGVTEAFF. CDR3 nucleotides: TGTGCCAGCAGCTGGGACGGCGTCACTGAAGCTTTCTTT.

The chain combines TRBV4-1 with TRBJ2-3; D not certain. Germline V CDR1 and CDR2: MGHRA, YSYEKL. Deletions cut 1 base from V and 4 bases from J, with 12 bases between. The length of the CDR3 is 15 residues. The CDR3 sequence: CASSQVVPGADTQYF. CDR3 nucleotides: TGCGCCAGCAGCCAAGTCGTACCGGGCGCAGATACGCAGTATTTT.

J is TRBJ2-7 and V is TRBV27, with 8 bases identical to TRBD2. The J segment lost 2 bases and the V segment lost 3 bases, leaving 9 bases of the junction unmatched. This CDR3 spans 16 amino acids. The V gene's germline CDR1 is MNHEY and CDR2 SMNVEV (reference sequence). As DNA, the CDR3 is TGTGCCAGCAGTTTGACCCCCGGGGGGGTTCCCTACGAGCAGTACTTC. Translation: CASSLTPGGVPYEQYF.

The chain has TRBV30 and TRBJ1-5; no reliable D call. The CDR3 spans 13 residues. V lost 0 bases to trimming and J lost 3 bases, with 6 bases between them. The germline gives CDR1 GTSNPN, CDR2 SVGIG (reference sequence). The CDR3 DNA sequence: TGTGCCTGGAGTGTCGAAGACAATCAGCCCCAGCATTTT. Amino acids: CAWSVEDNQPQHF.

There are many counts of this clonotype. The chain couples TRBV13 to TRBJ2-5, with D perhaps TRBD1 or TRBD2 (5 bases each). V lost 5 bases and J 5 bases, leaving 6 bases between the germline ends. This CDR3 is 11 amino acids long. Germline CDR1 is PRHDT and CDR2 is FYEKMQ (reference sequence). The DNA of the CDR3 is TGTGCCAGCAGCGAGGGGGAGACCCAGTACTTC. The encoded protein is CASSEGETQYF.

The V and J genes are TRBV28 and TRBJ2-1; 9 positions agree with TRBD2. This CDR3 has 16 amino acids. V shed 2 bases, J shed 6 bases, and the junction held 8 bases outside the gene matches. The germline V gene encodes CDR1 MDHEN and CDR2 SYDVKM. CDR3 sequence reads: CASSLLTGTSSNEQFF. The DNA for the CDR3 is TGTGCCAGCAGTTTACTCACCGGGACTAGCTCCAATGAGCAGTTCTTC.

CDR3 nucleotides: TGCAGTGGTTGGGAACCGACAGATAGCAATCAGCCCCAGCATTTT. Its translation is CSGWEPTDSNQPQHF. This chain connects TRBV20-1 to TRBJ1-5; TRBD1 is a possible D gene (5 bases). Per the germline V gene, CDR1 is DFQATT and CDR2 is SNEGSKA (reference sequence). Trimming cost V 7 bases and J 0 bases, with 16 bases left between them. The CDR3 consists of 15 residues.

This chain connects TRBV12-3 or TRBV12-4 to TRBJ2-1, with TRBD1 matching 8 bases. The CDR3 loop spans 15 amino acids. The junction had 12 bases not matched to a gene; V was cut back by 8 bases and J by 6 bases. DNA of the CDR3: TGTGCCAGCTTAATGTCAGGGGGCGCAGGCAATGAGCAGTTCTTC. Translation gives CASLMSGGAGNEQFF.

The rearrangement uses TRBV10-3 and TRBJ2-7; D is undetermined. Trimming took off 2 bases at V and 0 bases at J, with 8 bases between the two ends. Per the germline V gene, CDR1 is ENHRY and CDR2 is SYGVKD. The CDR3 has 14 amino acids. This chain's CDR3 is CAISERHRSYEQYF. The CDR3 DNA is TGTGCCATCAGTGAGCGTCACCGCTCCTACGAGCAGTACTTC.

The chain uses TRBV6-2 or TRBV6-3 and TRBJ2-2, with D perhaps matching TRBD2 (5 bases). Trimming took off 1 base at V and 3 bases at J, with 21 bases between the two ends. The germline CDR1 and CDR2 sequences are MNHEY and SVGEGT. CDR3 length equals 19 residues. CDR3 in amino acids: CASSYFQVVGSSDTGELFF. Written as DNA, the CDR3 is TGTGCCAGCAGTTACTTCCAGGTTGTTGGGAGCTCGGACACCGGGGAGCTGTTTTTT.

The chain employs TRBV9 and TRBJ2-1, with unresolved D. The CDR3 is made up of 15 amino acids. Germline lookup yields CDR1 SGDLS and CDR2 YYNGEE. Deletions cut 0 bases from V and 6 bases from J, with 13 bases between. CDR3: CASSVGGGHSNEQFF. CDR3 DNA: TGTGCCAGCAGCGTAGGGGGTGGTCATAGCAATGAGCAGTTCTTC.

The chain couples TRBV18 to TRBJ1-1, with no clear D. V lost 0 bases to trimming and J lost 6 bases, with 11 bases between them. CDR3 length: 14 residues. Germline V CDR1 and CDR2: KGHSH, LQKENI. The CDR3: CASSPPLGGPEAFF. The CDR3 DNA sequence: TGTGCCAGCTCACCACCGTTGGGAGGGCCTGAAGCTTTCTTT. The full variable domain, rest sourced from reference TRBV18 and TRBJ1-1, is NAGVMQNPRHLVRRRGQEARLRCSPMKGHSHVYWYRQLPEEGLKFMVYLQKENIIDESGMPKERFSAEFPKEGPSILRIQQVVRGDSAAYFCASSPPLGGPEAFFGQGTRLTVV.

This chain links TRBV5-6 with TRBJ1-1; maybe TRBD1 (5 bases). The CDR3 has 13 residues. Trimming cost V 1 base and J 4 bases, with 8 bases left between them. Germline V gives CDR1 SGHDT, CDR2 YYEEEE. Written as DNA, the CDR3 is TGTGCCAGCAGCTTGTCGACAGCCACTGAAGCTTTCTTT. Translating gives CASSLSTATEAFF.

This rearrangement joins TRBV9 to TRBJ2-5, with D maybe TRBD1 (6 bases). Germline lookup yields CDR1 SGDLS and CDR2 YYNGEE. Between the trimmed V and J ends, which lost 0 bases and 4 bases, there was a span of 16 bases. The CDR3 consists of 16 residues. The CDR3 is CASSVGPGALGETQYF. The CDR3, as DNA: TGTGCCAGCAGCGTAGGCCCAGGGGCGCTGGGAGAGACCCAGTACTTC.

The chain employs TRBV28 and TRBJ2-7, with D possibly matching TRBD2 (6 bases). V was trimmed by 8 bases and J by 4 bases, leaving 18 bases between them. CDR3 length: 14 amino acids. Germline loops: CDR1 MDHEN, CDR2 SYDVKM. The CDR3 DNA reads TGTGCCAGCGCCGACCCGGGACTCTCTTACGAGCAGTACTTC. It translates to CASADPGLSYEQYF.

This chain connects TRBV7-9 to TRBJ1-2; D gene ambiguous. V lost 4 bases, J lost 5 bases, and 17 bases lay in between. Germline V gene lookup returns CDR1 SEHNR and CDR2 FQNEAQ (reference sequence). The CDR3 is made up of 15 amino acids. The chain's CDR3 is CASSSRAETWYGYTF. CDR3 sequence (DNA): TGTGCCAGCAGCTCTAGGGCCGAAACATGGTATGGCTACACCTTC. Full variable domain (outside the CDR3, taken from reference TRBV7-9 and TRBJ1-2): DTGVSQNPRHKITKRGQNVTFRCDPISEHNRLYWYRQTLGQGPEFLTYFQNEAQLEKSRLLSDRFSAERPKGSFSTLEIQRTEQGDSAMYLCASSSRAETWYGYTFGSGTRLTVV.

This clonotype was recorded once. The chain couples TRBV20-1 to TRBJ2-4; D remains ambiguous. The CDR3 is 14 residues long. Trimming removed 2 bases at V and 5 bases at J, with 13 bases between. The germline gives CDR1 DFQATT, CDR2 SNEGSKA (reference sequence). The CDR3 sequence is CSARPPVSQNIQYF. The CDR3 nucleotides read TGCAGTGCTAGACCCCCGGTGTCTCAAAACATTCAGTACTTC.

The CDR3 protein is CASSYSHRDRTFTYEQYF. The CDR3 nucleotides are TGTGCCAGCAGTTACTCCCATCGGGACAGGACTTTTACCTACGAGCAGTACTTC. The rearrangement uses TRBV6-5 and TRBJ2-7; 8 bases match TRBD1. In germline, CDR1 is MNHEY, CDR2 SVGAGI. J lost 2 bases, V lost 0 bases, and 12 bases had no gene match. CDR3 size: 18 residues.

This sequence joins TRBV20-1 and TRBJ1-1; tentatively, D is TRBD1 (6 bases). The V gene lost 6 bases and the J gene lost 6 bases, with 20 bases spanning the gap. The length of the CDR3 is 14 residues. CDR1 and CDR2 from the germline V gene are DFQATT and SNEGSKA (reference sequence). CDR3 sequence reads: CSARMNREVAEAFF. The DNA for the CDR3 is TGCAGTGCCCGAATGAACAGGGAGGTCGCTGAAGCTTTCTTT.

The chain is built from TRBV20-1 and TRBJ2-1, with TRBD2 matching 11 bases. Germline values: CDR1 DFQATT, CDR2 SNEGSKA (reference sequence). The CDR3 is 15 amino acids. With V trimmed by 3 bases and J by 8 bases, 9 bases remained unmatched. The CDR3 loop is CSARKLAGEGDEQFF. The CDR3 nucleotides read TGCAGTGCTAGGAAACTAGCGGGAGAAGGCGATGAGCAGTTCTTC.

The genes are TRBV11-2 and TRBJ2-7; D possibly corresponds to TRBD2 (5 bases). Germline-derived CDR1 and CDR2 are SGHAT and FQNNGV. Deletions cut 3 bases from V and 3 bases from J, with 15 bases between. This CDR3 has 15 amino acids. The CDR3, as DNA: TGTGCCAGCAGCTTCGGAGCGGAGCCAGGCTACGAGCAGTACTTC. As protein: CASSFGAEPGYEQYF.